Below are 18 T cell receptor beta chains sequenced from a single sample in a study of cytotoxic CD8 clonotypes in ibrutinib-treated CLL. TCRdb's table, derived via immunoSEQ multiplex PCR, lists solely in-frame clones and lacks some. The top ten clones hold about 1.9% of a sample with about 160,000 clones, roughly 80% of them seen once. Source: PBMCs, taken after 12 months of ibrutinib treatment. The receptors here all came from a human donor with chronic lymphocytic leukemia.

The chain carries TRBV19 and TRBJ2-7; the match to TRBD1 covers 9 bases. Germline V gives CDR1 LNHDA, CDR2 SQIVND (reference sequence). The CDR3 loop spans 15 amino acids. V gave up 4 bases and J gave up 1 base; unmatched junction bases: 5. The CDR3 nucleotides are TGTGCCAGTAGTACCGGGACAGGGAGTTCCTACGAGCAGTACTTC. Protein product: CASSTGTGSSYEQYF.

The J gene is TRBJ2-1, the V gene TRBV9; D is possibly TRBD1 or TRBD2 (5 bases each). The CDR3 is 15 amino acids. Per the germline V gene, CDR1 is SGDLS and CDR2 is YYNGEE. Trimming took off 4 bases at V and 4 bases at J, with 15 bases between the two ends. In DNA form, the CDR3 reads TGTGCCAGCAGCTCCCGAGGGGCCGGGTACAATGAGCAGTTCTTC. Translating it yields CASSSRGAGYNEQFF.

The chain recombines TRBV7-2 with TRBJ2-7; tentative D call: TRBD2 (6 bases). The CDR3 spans 14 residues. CDR1 SGHTA and CDR2 FQGNSA come from the germline V gene. V dropped 7 bases and J dropped 0 bases, with 13 bases sitting between them. CDR3 region: CASTAAGSSYEQYF. CDR3 nucleotides: TGTGCCAGCACCGCAGCGGGCTCCTCCTACGAGCAGTACTTC.

The chain is built from TRBV27 and TRBJ1-5; D ambiguous. From germline, CDR1 is MNHEY and CDR2 SMNVEV (reference sequence). The CDR3 loop spans 14 amino acids. The V and J ends lost 2 bases and 6 bases respectively, with 11 bases between them. This chain's CDR3 is CASSLRTESQPQHF. The CDR3 coding sequence is TGTGCCAGCAGTTTAAGGACGGAGAGTCAGCCCCAGCATTTT.

V is TRBV6-5 and J is TRBJ1-1; the D is unclear. The ends were cut back, 2 bases at V and 4 bases at J, with 8 bases in the middle. CDR3 size: 13 residues. Germline V lookup: CDR1 MNHEY, CDR2 SVGAGI. The CDR3 nucleotides read TGTGCCAGCAGTTACCGAGGGCGCACTGAAGCTTTCTTT. This gives the protein CASSYRGRTEAFF.

The gene calls are TRBV28 and TRBJ2-2; unclear D gene. Looked up from germline, CDR1 is MDHEN and CDR2 is SYDVKM. The germline V and J ends were trimmed by 6 bases and 5 bases, with 16 bases remaining between them. This CDR3 contains 15 residues. The CDR3 region has the DNA TGTGCCAGCAGCCCCGGATCAACCAGGACCGGGGAGCTGTTTTTT. It encodes CASSPGSTRTGELFF.

This chain links TRBV10-3 with TRBJ2-7; TRBD1 matches 8 bases. CDR3 length equals 14 residues. V lost 7 bases to trimming and J lost 1 base; unmatched junction nucleotides: 6. Germline-derived CDR1 and CDR2 are ENHRY and SYGVKD. The DNA of the CDR3 is TGTGCCATCAACGGGGACAGGACTTCCTACGAGCAGTACTTC. It codes for CAINGDRTSYEQYF.

This chain connects TRBV7-2 to TRBJ2-7; a weak D match, TRBD2 (5 bases). Per the germline V gene, CDR1 is SGHTA and CDR2 is FQGNSA. The CDR3 has 16 amino acids. Trimming removed 5 bases at V and 5 bases at J, with 22 bases between. CDR3 in DNA: TGTGCCAGCAGCCCAGCCCCCGGGCTAGCTGGCAACGAGCAGTACTTC. As protein: CASSPAPGLAGNEQYF.

The J gene is TRBJ1-1, the V gene TRBV4-3; D is unresolved. There are 17 residues in the CDR3. Between the trimmed V and J ends, which lost 0 bases and 1 base, there was a span of 15 bases. Germline values: CDR1 LGHNA, CDR2 YSLEER. This chain's CDR3 is CASSQDSLRRSNTEAFF. For the CDR3, the DNA is TGCGCCAGCAGCCAAGATTCTTTGAGACGGTCGAACACTGAAGCTTTCTTT.

The rearrangement links TRBV6-6 to TRBJ2-7; D is tentatively TRBD1 or TRBD2 (6 bases each). This CDR3 has 14 amino acids. The V end was cut by 2 bases, the J end by 5 bases, with 13 bases between. In germline, CDR1 is MNHNY, CDR2 SVGAGI (reference sequence). CDR3 DNA sequence: TGTGCCAGCAGTTACCGTAGGGGGGCTGACGAGCAGTACTTC. Translation: CASSYRRGADEQYF.

This rearrangement joins TRBV27 to TRBJ2-7; unclear D gene. Germline CDR1 and CDR2: MNHEY and SMNVEV (reference sequence). Trimming cost V 2 bases and J 4 bases, with 9 bases left between them. The CDR3 runs to 13 residues. The CDR3 sequence is CASSLKGRYEQYF. In nucleotides, the CDR3 is TGTGCCAGCAGTTTAAAGGGTAGATACGAGCAGTACTTC.

This clone was seen a few times. This rearrangement joins TRBV19 to TRBJ2-2; D gene ambiguous. Deletions cut 5 bases from V and 1 base from J, with 5 bases between. The CDR3 contains 13 residues. Germline CDR1 LNHDA, CDR2 SQIVND (reference sequence). In nucleotides, the CDR3 is TGTGCCAGTAGTCAGCAGAACACCGGGGAGCTGTTTTTT. Translating gives CASSQQNTGELFF.

The chain couples TRBV28 to TRBJ2-2, with TRBD2 matching 14 bases. This CDR3 comprises 17 residues. Germline V gives CDR1 MDHEN, CDR2 SYDVKM. CDR3 coding DNA: TGTACCACGTCCTGGGGAGGGACTAGCGGGAGATCCGGGGAGCTGTTTTTT. Its translation: CTTSWGGTSGRSGELFF.

The chain joins TRBV6-1 to TRBJ1-5; D gene uncertain. Trimming stripped 1 base from V and 6 bases from J, with 16 bases between. The CDR3 covers 16 residues. The V gene's germline CDR1 is MNHNS and CDR2 SASEGT. The CDR3 loop is CASSEVLATTTQPQHF. The CDR3 DNA is TGTGCCAGCAGTGAAGTTCTGGCGACGACGACTCAGCCCCAGCATTTT.

The chain combines TRBV5-6 with TRBJ1-2, with 7 bases lining up with TRBD1. The V gene end was trimmed by 4 bases and the J gene end by 4 bases; junction bases not matched to a gene: 19. The CDR3 is made up of 18 amino acids. The V gene's germline CDR1 is SGHDT and CDR2 YYEEEE. CDR3 protein: CASSLMGDVDRVGYGYTF. CDR3 coding DNA: TGTGCCAGCAGCCTGATGGGAGATGTTGACAGGGTTGGCTATGGCTACACCTTC.

This sequence joins TRBV7-2 and TRBJ2-3; unclear D gene. Germline loops: CDR1 SGHTA, CDR2 FQGNSA. The CDR3 consists of 17 residues. V gave up 3 bases and J gave up 2 bases, with 18 bases separating them. Here the CDR3 reads CASSFILEWRDTDTQYF. CDR3 DNA: TGTGCCAGCAGCTTTATCCTAGAGTGGCGAGACACAGATACGCAGTATTTT.

V gene TRBV7-8 combines with J gene TRBJ1-5; no clear D. This CDR3 has 15 amino acids. The V end lost 0 bases, the J end lost 4 bases, and 10 bases lay between the germline ends. Germline CDR1 reads SGHVS; CDR2 reads FQNEAQ. The CDR3 DNA reads TGTGCCAGCAGCTTAGCGGCGAACGGAAATCAGCCCCAGCATTTT. It translates to CASSLAANGNQPQHF.

The chain links TRBV28 to TRBJ1-6; D gene ambiguous. The length of the CDR3 is 14 residues. Germline-derived CDR1 and CDR2 are MDHEN and SYDVKM. The germline V and J ends were trimmed by 2 bases and 10 bases, with 12 bases remaining between them. The CDR3 region has the DNA TGTGCCAGCAGTTTACTGCACAGTCAATCACCCCTCCACTTT. It yields the protein CASSLLHSQSPLHF.